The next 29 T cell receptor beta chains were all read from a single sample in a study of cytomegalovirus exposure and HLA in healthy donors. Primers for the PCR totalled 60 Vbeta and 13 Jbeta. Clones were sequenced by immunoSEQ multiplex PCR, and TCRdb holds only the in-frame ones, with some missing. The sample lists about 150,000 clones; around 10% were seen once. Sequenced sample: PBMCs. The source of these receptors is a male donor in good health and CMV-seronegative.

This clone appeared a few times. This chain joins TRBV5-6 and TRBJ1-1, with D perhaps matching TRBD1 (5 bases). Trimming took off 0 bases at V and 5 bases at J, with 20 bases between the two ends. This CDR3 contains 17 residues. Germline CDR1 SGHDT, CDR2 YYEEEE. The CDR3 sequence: CASSLAGRGTLWTEAFF. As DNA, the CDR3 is TGTGCCAGCAGCTTGGCCGGACGGGGGACGTTGTGGACTGAAGCTTTCTTT.

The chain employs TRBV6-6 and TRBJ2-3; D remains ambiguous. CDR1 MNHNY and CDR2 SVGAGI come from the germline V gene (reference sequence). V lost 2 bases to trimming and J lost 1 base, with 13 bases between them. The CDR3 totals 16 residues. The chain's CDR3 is CASSYPERWGTDTQYF. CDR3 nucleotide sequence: TGTGCCAGCAGTTACCCCGAGAGGTGGGGCACAGATACGCAGTATTTT.

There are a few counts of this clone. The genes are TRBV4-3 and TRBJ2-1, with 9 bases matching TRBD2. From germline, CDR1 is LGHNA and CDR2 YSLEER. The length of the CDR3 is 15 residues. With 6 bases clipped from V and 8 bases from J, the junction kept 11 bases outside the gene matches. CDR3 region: CASSSAGGEGDEQFF. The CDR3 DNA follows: TGCGCCAGCAGTTCGGCGGGAGGGGAAGGCGATGAGCAGTTCTTC.

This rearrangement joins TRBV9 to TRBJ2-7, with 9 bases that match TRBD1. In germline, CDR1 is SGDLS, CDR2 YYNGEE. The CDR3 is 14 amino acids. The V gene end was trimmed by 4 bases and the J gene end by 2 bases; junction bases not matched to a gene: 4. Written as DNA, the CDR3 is TGTGCCAGCAGCTCCGGGACAGGGCCCTACGAGCAGTACTTC. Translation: CASSSGTGPYEQYF.

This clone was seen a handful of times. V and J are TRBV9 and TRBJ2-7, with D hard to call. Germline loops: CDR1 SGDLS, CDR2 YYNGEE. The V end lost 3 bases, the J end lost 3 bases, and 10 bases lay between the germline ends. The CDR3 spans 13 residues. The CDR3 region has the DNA TGTGCCAGCAGCGCATCAGACAACTACGAGCAGTACTTC. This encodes CASSASDNYEQYF.

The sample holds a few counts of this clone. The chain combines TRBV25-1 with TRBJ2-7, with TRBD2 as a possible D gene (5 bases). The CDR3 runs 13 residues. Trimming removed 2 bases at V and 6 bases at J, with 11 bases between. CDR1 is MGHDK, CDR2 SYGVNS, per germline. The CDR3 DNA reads TGTGCCAGCAGTGAAAATTTAGGAGGCGAGCAGTACTTC. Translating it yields CASSENLGGEQYF.

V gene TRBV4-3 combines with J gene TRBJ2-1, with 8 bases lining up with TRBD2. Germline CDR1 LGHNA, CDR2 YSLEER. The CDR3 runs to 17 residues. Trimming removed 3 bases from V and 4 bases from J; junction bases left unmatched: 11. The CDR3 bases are TGCGCCAGCAGCCACGAATGGAGCGGGAGCCTTTACAATGAGCAGTTCTTC. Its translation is CASSHEWSGSLYNEQFF.

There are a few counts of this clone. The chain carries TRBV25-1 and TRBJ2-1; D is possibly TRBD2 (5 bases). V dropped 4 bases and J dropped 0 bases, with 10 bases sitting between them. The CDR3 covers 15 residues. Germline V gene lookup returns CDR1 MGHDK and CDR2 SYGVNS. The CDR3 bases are TGTGCCAGCAGTGTGGAGGTTAGCTCCTACAATGAGCAGTTCTTC. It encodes CASSVEVSSYNEQFF.

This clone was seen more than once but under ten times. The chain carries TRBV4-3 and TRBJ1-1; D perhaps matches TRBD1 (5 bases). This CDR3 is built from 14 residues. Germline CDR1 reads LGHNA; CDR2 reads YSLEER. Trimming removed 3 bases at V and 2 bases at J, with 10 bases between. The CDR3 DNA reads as TGCGCCAGCAGCCAGAACAGGCTAAACACTGAAGCTTTCTTT. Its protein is CASSQNRLNTEAFF.

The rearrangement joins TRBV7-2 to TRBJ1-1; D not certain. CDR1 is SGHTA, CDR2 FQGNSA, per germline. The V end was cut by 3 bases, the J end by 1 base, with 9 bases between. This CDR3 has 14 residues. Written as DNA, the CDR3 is TGTGCCAGCAGCTTTTCCGGGTCGAACACTGAAGCTTTCTTT. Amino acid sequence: CASSFSGSNTEAFF. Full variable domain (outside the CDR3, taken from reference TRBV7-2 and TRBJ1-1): GAGVSQSPSNKVTEKGKDVELRCDPISGHTALYWYRQSLGQGLEFLIYFQGNSAPDKSGLPSDRFSAERTGGSVSTLTIQRTQQEDSAVYLCASSFSGSNTEAFFGQGTRLTVV.

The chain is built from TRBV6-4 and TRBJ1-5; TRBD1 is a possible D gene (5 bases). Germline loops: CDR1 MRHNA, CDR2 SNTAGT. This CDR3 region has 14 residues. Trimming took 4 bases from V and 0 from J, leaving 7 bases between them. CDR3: CASSADSSNQPQHF. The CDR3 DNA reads TGTGCCAGCAGTGCTGACAGTAGCAATCAGCCCCAGCATTTT.

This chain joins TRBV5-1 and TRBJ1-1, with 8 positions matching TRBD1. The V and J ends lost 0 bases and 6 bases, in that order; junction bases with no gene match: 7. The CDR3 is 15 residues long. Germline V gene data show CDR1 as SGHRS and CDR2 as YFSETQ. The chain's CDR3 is CASSLVGTGVPEAFF. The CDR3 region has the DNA TGCGCCAGCAGCTTGGTAGGGACAGGAGTTCCTGAAGCTTTCTTT.

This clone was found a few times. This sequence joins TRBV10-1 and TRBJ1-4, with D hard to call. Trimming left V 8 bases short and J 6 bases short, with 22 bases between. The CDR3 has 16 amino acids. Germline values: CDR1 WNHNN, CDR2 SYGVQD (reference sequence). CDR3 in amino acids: CASDPVGGGYYEKLFF. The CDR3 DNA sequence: TGCGCCAGCGACCCTGTTGGCGGAGGGTATTATGAAAAACTGTTTTTT.

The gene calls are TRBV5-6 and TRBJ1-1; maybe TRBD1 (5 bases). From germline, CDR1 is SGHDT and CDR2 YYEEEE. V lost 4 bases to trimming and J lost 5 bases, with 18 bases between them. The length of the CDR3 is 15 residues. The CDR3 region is CASSPRAGVGTEAFF. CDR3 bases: TGTGCCAGCAGCCCGCGGGCGGGGGTTGGGACTGAAGCTTTCTTT. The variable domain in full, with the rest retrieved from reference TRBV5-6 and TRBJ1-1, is DAGVTQSPTHLIKTRGQQVTLRCSPKSGHDTVSWYQQALGQGPQFIFQYYEEEERQRGNFPDRFSGHQFPNYSSELNVNALLLGDSALYLCASSPRAGVGTEAFFGQGTRLTVV.

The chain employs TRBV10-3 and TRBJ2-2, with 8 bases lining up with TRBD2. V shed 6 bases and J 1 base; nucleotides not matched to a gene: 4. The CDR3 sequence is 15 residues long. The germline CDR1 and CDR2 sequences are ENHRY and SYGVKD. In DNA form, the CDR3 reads TGTGCCATCAGAGTCCTAGCGGGGAACACCGGGGAGCTGTTTTTT. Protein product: CAIRVLAGNTGELFF.

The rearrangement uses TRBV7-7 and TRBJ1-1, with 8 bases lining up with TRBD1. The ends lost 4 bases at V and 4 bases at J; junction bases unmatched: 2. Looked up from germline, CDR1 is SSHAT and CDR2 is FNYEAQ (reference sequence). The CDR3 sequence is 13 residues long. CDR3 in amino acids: CASSSDRGTEAFF. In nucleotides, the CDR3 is TGTGCCAGCAGCTCCGACAGGGGCACTGAAGCTTTCTTT. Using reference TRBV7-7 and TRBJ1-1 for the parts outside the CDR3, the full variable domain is GAGVSQSPRYKVTKRGQDVTLRCDPISSHATLYWYQQALGQGPEFLTYFNYEAQPDKSGLPSDRFSAERPEGSISTLTIQRTEQRDSAMYRCASSSDRGTEAFFGQGTRLTVV.

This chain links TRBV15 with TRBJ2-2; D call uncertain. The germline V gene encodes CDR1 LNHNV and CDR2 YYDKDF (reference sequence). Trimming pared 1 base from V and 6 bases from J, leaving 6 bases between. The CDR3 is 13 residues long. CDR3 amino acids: CATSRAGPGELFF. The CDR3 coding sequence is TGTGCCACCAGCAGAGCGGGTCCCGGGGAGCTGTTTTTT.

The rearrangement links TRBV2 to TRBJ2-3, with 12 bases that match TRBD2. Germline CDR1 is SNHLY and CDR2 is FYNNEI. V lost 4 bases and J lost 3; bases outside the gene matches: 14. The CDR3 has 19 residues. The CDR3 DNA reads TGTGCCAGCAGTGGGAACTTATGGACTAGCGGGAAGAGGACAGATACGCAGTATTTT. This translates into CASSGNLWTSGKRTDTQYF.

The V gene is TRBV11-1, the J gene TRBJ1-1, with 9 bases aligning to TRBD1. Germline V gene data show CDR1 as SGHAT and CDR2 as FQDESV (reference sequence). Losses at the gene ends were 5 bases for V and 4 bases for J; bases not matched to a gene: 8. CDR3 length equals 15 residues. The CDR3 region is CASSLGGQGPTEAFF. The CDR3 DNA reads TGTGCCAGCAGCCTAGGTGGACAGGGGCCCACTGAAGCTTTCTTT.

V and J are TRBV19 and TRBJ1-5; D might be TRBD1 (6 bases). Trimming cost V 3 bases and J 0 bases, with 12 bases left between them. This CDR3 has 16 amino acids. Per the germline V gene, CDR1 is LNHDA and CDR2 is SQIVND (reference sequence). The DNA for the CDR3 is TGTGCCAGTAGTATTGAGGGGGTGATTAGCAATCAGCCCCAGCATTTT. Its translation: CASSIEGVISNQPQHF.

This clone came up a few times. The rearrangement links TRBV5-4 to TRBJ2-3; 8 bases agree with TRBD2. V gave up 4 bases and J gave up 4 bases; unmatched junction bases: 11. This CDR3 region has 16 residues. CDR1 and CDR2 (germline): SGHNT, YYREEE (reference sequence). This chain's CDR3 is CASSHQTSDYADTQYF. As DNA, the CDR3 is TGTGCCAGCAGCCATCAGACTAGCGATTACGCAGATACGCAGTATTTT.

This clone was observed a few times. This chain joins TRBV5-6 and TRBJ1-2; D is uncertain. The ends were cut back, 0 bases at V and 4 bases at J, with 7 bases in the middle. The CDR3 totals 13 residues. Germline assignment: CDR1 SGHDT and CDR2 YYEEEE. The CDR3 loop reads CASSLASGYGYTF. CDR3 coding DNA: TGTGCCAGCAGCTTGGCGTCAGGCTATGGCTACACCTTC.

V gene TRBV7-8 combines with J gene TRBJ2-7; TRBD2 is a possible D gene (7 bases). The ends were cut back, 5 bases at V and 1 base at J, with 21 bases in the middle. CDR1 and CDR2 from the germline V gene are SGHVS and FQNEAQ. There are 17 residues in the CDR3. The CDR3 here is CASSPLPGGGPSYEQYF. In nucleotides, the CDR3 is TGTGCCAGCAGCCCCCTCCCCGGCGGGGGCCCTTCCTACGAGCAGTACTTC.

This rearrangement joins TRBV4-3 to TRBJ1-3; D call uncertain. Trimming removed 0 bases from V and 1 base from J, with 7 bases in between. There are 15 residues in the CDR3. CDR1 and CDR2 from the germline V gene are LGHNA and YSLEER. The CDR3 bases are TGCGCCAGCAGCCAAGATCGGAGTTCTGGAAACACCATATATTTT. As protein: CASSQDRSSGNTIYF.

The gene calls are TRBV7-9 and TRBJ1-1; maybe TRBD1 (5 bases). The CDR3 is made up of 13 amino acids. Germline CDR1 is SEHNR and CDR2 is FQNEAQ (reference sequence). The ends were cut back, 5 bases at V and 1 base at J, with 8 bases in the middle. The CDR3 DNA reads TGTGCCAGCAGCGCGACAGCGAACACTGAAGCTTTCTTT. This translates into CASSATANTEAFF.

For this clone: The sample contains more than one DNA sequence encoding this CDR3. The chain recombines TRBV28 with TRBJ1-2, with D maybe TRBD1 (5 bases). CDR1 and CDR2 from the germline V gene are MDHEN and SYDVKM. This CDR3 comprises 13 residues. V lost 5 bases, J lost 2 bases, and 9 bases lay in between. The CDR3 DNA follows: TGTGCCAGCAGTCTCCGGGGGAACTATGGCTACACCTTC. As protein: CASSLRGNYGYTF.

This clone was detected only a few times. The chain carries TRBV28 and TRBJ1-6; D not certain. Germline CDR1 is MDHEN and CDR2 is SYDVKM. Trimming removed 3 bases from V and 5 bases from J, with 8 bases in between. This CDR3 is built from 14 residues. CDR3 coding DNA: TGTGCCAGCAGTTTTCTCGAGCATAATTCACCCCTCCACTTT. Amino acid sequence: CASSFLEHNSPLHF.

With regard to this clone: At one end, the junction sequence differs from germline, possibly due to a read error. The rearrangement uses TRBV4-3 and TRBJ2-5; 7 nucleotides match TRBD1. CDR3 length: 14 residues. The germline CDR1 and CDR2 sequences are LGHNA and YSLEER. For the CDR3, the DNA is TGCGCCAGCAGACAAGGAAGGGGGCAGGAGACCCAGTACTTC. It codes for CASRQGRGQETQYF.

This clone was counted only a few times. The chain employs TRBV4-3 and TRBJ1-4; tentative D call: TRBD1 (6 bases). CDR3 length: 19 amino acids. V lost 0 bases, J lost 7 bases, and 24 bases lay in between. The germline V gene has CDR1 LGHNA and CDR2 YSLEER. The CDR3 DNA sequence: TGCGCCAGCAGCCAAGATCGTGTTTTAAGGGGACAATACCCTGAAAAACTGTTTTTT. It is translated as CASSQDRVLRGQYPEKLFF.